This is a list of T cell receptor beta chains from one sample in a study of response to subunit inactivated influenza vaccine. One entry per CDR3 protein results from TCRdb running MiXCR on the RT-PCR reads. The table has around 750,000 distinct CDR3 sequences, over 20% seen once; the top ten hold roughly 10%. The sequencing here drew on PBMCs from blood, taken more than 4 days after vaccination. These receptor sequences come from a man aged 45-65 years who received an inactivated influenza vaccine. Both conserved end residues are part of each CDR3. The order of the fields is D gene, clone size, V gene, J gene, CDR3 DNA, CDR3 protein. A D gene is named only where the DNA matches it firmly. The listing skips clone size in some rows; elsewhere it reads once, few, many or a size class.

TRBD1,.,TRBV4-2,TRBJ1-5,TGTGCCAGCAGCCGCGGGACAGGGGGCTTAGTCAATCAGCCCCAGCATTTT,CASSRGTGGLVNQPQHF
TRBD1,many,TRBV24-1,TRBJ2-2,TGTGCCACCAGTGATGCCACGGGACAGGGGTTCACCGGGGAGCTGTTTTTT,CATSDATGQGFTGELFF
.,few,TRBV4-3,TRBJ2-5,TGCGCCAGCAGCCAAACAACAGGGATACAAGAGACCCAGTACTTC,CASSQTTGIQETQYF
TRBD2,.,TRBV24-1,TRBJ2-1,TGTGCCACCTCACTAGCGGGGGACTGGTCCTACAATGAGCAGTTCTTC,CATSLAGDWSYNEQFF
.,few,TRBV30,TRBJ1-3,TGTGCCTGGAGTAGGTCGGGGGCACCTGGAAACACCATATATTTT,CAWSRSGAPGNTIYF
.,few,TRBV29-1,TRBJ2-2,TGCAGCGTTGAGACGGGCAGGAACACCGGGGAGCTGTTTTTT,CSVETGRNTGELFF
.,few,TRBV12-3/TRBV12-4,TRBJ2-1,TGTGCCAGCTTTGGCCCCTTCGGGGGCCTCAATGAGCAGTTCTTC,CASFGPFGGLNEQFF
.,few,TRBV4-2,TRBJ1-3,TGTGCCAGCAGCCAAGAAGCGGCCAGTTTCTCTGGAAACACCATATATTTT,CASSQEAASFSGNTIYF
.,few,TRBV15,TRBJ2-7,TGTGCCACCAGCGCAAATCAGGGATACGAGCAGTACTTC,CATSANQGYEQYF
.,.,TRBV7-9,TRBJ2-5,TGTGCCAGCGGATTCAGGGGGGGCGAGACCCAGTACTTC,CASGFRGGETQYF
TRBD1,.,TRBV5-1,TRBJ1-4,TGCGCCAGCAAGGGACAGGGCCGTGAAAAACTGTTTTTT,CASKGQGREKLFF
TRBD2,many,TRBV6-5,TRBJ2-1,TGTGCCAGCAGTTACTCAGCGGGGGGTTACAATGAGCAGTTCTTC,CASSYSAGGYNEQFF
.,.,TRBV9,TRBJ1-5,TGTGCCAGCAGCGCGACCGGGACGATGAATCAGCCCCAGCATTTT,CASSATGTMNQPQHF
TRBD1,.,TRBV15,TRBJ2-3,TGTGCCACCAGCACCCGAAGGGGACAGGGGACAGATACGCAGTATTTT,CATSTRRGQGTDTQYF
TRBD1,few,TRBV28,TRBJ1-4,TGTGCCAGCAGTTTAGGGGGACAGGGACGGGAAAAACTGTTTTTT,CASSLGGQGREKLFF
.,few,TRBV20-1,TRBJ2-5,TGCAGTGCTAAGCCACTGTCGGGTTCGGAGACCCAGTACTTC,CSAKPLSGSETQYF
.,few,TRBV20-1,TRBJ2-4,TGCAGTGCTAGAGATCTCCGGGATATCAAAAACATTCAGTACTTC,CSARDLRDIKNIQYF
.,few,TRBV3-1,TRBJ2-3,TGTGCCAGCAGCCCTCGGACCAGAAAGGGGTCAGATACGCAGTATTTT,CASSPRTRKGSDTQYF
TRBD1,.,TRBV4-3,TRBJ2-7,TGCGCCAGCAGCCAGGACAGGGCGGACTACGAGCAGTACTTC,CASSQDRADYEQYF
TRBD1,many,TRBV6-2/TRBV6-3,TRBJ2-7,TGTGCCAGCAGTTACTCCGAGACAGGGTCATCGGAGCAGTACTTC,CASSYSETGSSEQYF
.,few,TRBV6-5,TRBJ2-2,TGTGCCAGCAGTTACTCCTGGAACACCGGGGAGCTGTTTTTT,CASSYSWNTGELFF
TRBD1,.,TRBV7-2,TRBJ2-2,TGTGCCAGCGCGTGGGGGACAGGGGGCTCCGGGGAGCTGTTTTTT,CASAWGTGGSGELFF
TRBD1,many,TRBV7-9,TRBJ2-1,TGTGCCAGCAGCCAAACAGGGGGAATTGGGAATGAGCAGTTCTTC,CASSQTGGIGNEQFF
TRBD1,few,TRBV20-1,TRBJ1-2,TGCAGTGCTAGAGGGACAGGGGGCTATGGCTACACCTTC,CSARGTGGYGYTF
.,.,TRBV20-1,TRBJ2-7,TGCAGTGCTAGAAAGGAGGGCTACGAGCAGTACTTC,CSARKEGYEQYF